These 17 T cell receptor beta chains share one sample of origin, sequenced in a study of control samples from healthy donors and cancer patients. Data came from immunoSEQ multiplex PCR; TCRdb stores just in-frame clones and leaves some out. The table has some 110,000 clones, 80% to 90% seen once. Sequenced material: blood. All receptors come from a woman aged 45-59 years in good health.

CDR3 coding DNA: TGTGCCAGCAGCGACAGGGAACGAATCTCCTACGAGCAGTACTTC. Translated, it gives CASSDRERISYEQYF. The genes are TRBV27 and TRBJ2-7; 7 bases are shared with TRBD1. The CDR3 contains 15 residues. Germline trimming cut 6 bases from V and 0 bases from J; bases unmatched to any gene: 8. Germline V lookup: CDR1 MNHEY, CDR2 SMNVEV (reference sequence).

This clone has just one count. The V gene is TRBV5-1, the J gene TRBJ2-3; D might be TRBD1 (6 bases). The length of the CDR3 is 14 residues. Germline values: CDR1 SGHRS, CDR2 YFSETQ. Trimming took 5 bases from V and 1 from J, leaving 11 bases between them. DNA for the CDR3: TGCGCCAGCAGTCGCAGACAGGGCACAGATACGCAGTATTTT. This codes for CASSRRQGTDTQYF.

The chain combines TRBV19 with TRBJ1-2, with D uncertain. Germline values: CDR1 LNHDA, CDR2 SQIVND (reference sequence). The ends were cut back, 5 bases at V and 7 bases at J, with 11 bases in the middle. The CDR3 has 12 amino acids. CDR3 protein: CASSESFGGYTF. In DNA form, the CDR3 reads TGTGCCAGTAGTGAGTCATTTGGTGGCTACACCTTC.

CDR3 DNA sequence: TGTGCCAGTAGTAATACAGGGGGTGGCAATCAGCCCCAGCATTTT. The encoded protein is CASSNTGGGNQPQHF. The chain couples TRBV19 to TRBJ1-5, with TRBD1 matching over 8 bases. The CDR3 extends over 15 amino acids. The germline CDR1 and CDR2 sequences are LNHDA and SQIVND (reference sequence). V was pared by 4 bases and J by 2 bases, with 4 bases of the junction left unmatched. Combining the CDR3 with reference TRBV19 and TRBJ1-5 gives the whole variable domain DGGITQSPKYLFRKEGQNVTLSCEQNLNHDAMYWYRQDPGQGLRLIYYSQIVNDFQKGDIAEGYSVSREKKESFPLTVTSAQKNPTAFYLCASSNTGGGNQPQHFGDGTRLSIL.

The chain employs TRBV24-1 and TRBJ1-2, with 7 bases fitting TRBD1. This CDR3 is built from 15 residues. Germline CDR1 KGHDR, CDR2 SFDVKD. Trimming at V came to 9 bases and at J to 4 bases, leaving 13 bases not matched to a gene. The CDR3 loop reads CATGGSGTAFYGYTF. Here the CDR3 DNA reads TGTGCCACCGGGGGATCCGGGACAGCTTTCTATGGCTACACCTTC.

The CDR3 spells CASSDSGGGSGELFF. In DNA form, the CDR3 reads TGTGCCAGCAGTGACTCGGGGGGGGGCTCCGGGGAGCTGTTTTTT. The V call is TRBV6-4, the J call TRBJ2-2; possible D gene TRBD2, 7 bases. V was shortened by 0 bases and J by 6 bases, with 11 bases between the two germline ends. Germline V CDR1 and CDR2: MRHNA, SNTAGT. The CDR3 sequence is 15 residues long.

The chain is built from TRBV9 and TRBJ2-7; no clear D gene. V was trimmed by 0 bases and J by 6 bases, leaving 4 bases between them. Germline CDR1 SGDLS, CDR2 YYNGEE. The CDR3 runs to 11 residues. The CDR3 DNA is TGTGCCAGCAGCGTAGGTTCCGAGCAGTACTTC. This sequence encodes CASSVGSEQYF.

The table lists this clone with a count of one. The rearrangement links TRBV25-1 to TRBJ2-7; maybe TRBD1 (6 bases). The CDR3 sequence is 15 residues long. V was cut by 0 bases and J by 5 bases, with 14 bases left in between. Germline CDR1 MGHDK, CDR2 SYGVNS. CDR3 sequence reads: CASSEYRGGRDEQYF. The CDR3 DNA reads TGTGCCAGCAGTGAATATCGTGGGGGCAGGGACGAGCAGTACTTC.

The chain combines TRBV21-1 with TRBJ1-1; the table assigns TRBD1, which was not confirmed against the DNA. TRBV21-1 represents a pseudogene. This CDR3 region has 15 residues. Here the CDR3 reads CASTEAGTGNTEAFF. The CDR3 bases are TGTGCCAGCACAGAAGCCGGGACAGGTAACACTGAAGCTTTCTTT.

V gene TRBV15 combines with J gene TRBJ1-2; D remains unclear. This CDR3 comprises 14 residues. Germline loops: CDR1 LNHNV, CDR2 YYDKDF (reference sequence). The V and J ends lost 0 bases and 7 bases respectively, with 12 bases between them. CDR3 nucleotides: TGTGCCACCAGCAGAGATCGCCTGGGTGCTGGCTACACCTTC. Its translation is CATSRDRLGAGYTF.

The chain employs TRBV5-5 and TRBJ1-6; 9 nucleotides agree with TRBD1. CDR3 size: 16 residues. J gave up 9 bases and V 2 bases, and 9 bases lay outside the gene matches. CDR1 is SGHKS, CDR2 YYEKEE, per germline (reference sequence). The CDR3 DNA follows: TGTGCCAGCAGCTTTGCCGGACAGGGGTTGGGTTCACCCCTCCACTTT. Translation: CASSFAGQGLGSPLHF.

For the CDR3, the DNA is TGTGCCAGCAGCCAAATCAGCGGGAGGAACACCGGGGAGCTGTTTTTT. It translates to CASSQISGRNTGELFF. This chain links TRBV3-1 (or the pseudogene TRBV3-2) with TRBJ2-2; 8 bases map to TRBD2. V lost 2 bases to trimming and J lost 1 base; unmatched junction nucleotides: 3. This CDR3 comprises 16 residues. Germline V CDR1 and CDR2: LGHDT, YNNKEL (reference sequence).

The V call is TRBV5-6, the J call TRBJ1-1, with D unresolved. V was cut by 4 bases and J by 8 bases, with 9 bases left in between. This CDR3 spans 11 amino acids. The germline gives CDR1 SGHDT, CDR2 YYEEEE. CDR3 sequence reads: CASSQSEEAFF. The CDR3 coding sequence is TGTGCCAGCAGCCAGAGTGAGGAAGCTTTCTTT.

This sequence joins TRBV6-4 and TRBJ2-3, with D unclear. The CDR3 is 13 residues long. The V gene's germline CDR1 is MRHNA and CDR2 SNTAGT. Trimming took off 0 bases at V and 8 bases at J, with 9 bases between the two ends. This chain's CDR3 is CASSDSTVGTQYF. In DNA form, the CDR3 reads TGTGCCAGCAGTGACTCGACCGTCGGTACGCAGTATTTT.

The chain couples TRBV7-7 to TRBJ1-5, with 10 bases that match TRBD1. Germline CDR1 reads SSHAT; CDR2 reads FNYEAQ (reference sequence). There are 14 residues in the CDR3. The CDR3 sequence: CAQTGGVGNQPQHF. CDR3 DNA sequence: TGTGCACAGACAGGGGGCGTAGGTAATCAGCCCCAGCATTTT.

V gene TRBV2 combines with J gene TRBJ1-4, with 7 positions matching TRBD1. The CDR3 sequence is 14 residues long. Germline V gene sequence: CDR1 SNHLY, CDR2 FYNNEI. V dropped 4 bases and J dropped 6; count of bases not matched to a gene: 5. The CDR3 sequence is CASSGRGQDEKLFF. The CDR3 bases are TGTGCCAGCAGTGGAAGGGGGCAGGATGAAAAACTGTTTTTT.

This clone was detected once. The rearrangement joins TRBV29-1 to TRBJ2-5; D possibly corresponds to TRBD2 (5 bases). There are 13 residues in the CDR3. The germline V gene encodes CDR1 SQVTM and CDR2 ANQGSEA. The CDR3 DNA reads TGCAGTGGCCTGATGCGGGACCAAGAGACCCAGTACTTC. This encodes CSGLMRDQETQYF.